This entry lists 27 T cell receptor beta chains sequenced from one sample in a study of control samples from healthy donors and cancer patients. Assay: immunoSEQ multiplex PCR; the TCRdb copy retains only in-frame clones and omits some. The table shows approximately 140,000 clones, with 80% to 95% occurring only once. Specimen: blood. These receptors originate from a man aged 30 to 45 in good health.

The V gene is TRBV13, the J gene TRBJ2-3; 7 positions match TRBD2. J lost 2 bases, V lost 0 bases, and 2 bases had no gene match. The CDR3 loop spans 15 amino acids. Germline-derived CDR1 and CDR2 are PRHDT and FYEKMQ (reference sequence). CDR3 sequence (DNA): TGTGCCAGCAGCTTAGGAAGCGGGGACACAGATACGCAGTATTTT. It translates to CASSLGSGDTDTQYF.

The CDR3 DNA reads TGTGCCAGCAGTTTAACCTTTAACAATGAGCAGTTCTTC. Amino acids: CASSLTFNNEQFF. The J gene is TRBJ2-1, the V gene TRBV27; no definite D call. V shed 2 bases and J shed 5 bases, with 7 bases lying between them. The CDR3 sequence is 13 residues long. CDR1 is MNHEY, CDR2 SMNVEV, per germline (reference sequence).

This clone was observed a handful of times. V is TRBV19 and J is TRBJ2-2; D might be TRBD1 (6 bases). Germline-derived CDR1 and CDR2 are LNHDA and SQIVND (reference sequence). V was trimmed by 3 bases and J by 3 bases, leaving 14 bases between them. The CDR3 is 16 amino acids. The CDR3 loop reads CASSMSPGQHTGELFF. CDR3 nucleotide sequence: TGTGCCAGTAGTATGAGCCCAGGACAGCACACCGGGGAGCTGTTTTTT.

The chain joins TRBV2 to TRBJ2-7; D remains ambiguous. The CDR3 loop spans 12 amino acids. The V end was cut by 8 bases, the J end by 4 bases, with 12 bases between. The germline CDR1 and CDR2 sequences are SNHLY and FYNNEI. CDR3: CASRVVHYEQYF. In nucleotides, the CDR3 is TGTGCCAGCCGTGTCGTACATTACGAGCAGTACTTC.

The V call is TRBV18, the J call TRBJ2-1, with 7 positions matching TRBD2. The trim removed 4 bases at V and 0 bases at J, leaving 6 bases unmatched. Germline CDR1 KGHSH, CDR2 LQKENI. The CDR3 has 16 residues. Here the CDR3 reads CASSHPSGGSYNEQFF. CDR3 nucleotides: TGTGCCAGCTCACACCCCTCGGGGGGCTCCTACAATGAGCAGTTCTTC. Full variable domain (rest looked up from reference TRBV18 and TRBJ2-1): NAGVMQNPRHLVRRRGQEARLRCSPMKGHSHVYWYRQLPEEGLKFMVYLQKENIIDESGMPKERFSAEFPKEGPSILRIQQVVRGDSAAYFCASSHPSGGSYNEQFFGPGTRLTVL.

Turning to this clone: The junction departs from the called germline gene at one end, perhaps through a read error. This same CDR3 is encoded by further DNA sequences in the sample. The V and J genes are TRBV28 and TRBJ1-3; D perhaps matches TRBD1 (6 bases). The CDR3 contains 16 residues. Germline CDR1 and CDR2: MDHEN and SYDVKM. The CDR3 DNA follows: TGCGCCAGCAGTTTACGGACAGCGTTCTCTGGAAACACCATATATTTT. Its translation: CASSLRTAFSGNTIYF.

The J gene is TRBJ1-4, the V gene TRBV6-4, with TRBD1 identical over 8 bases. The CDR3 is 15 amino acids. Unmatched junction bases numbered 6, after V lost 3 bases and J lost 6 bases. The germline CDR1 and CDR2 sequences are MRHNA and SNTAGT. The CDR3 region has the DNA TGTGCCAGCAGTGAAGGGACAGGCGATCATGAAAAACTGTTTTTT. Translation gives CASSEGTGDHEKLFF.

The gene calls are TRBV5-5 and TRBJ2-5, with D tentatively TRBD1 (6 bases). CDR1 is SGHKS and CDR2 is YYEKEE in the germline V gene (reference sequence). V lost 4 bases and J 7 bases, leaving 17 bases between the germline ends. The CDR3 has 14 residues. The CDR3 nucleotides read TGTGCCAGCAGCATAACCGGGACATCCGGGACCCAGTACTTC. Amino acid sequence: CASSITGTSGTQYF.

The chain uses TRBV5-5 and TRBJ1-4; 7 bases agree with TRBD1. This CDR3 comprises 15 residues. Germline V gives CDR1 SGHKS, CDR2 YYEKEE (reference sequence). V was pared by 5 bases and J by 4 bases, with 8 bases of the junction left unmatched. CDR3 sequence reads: CASRPTGASNEKLFF. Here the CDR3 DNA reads TGTGCCAGCAGGCCTACAGGGGCCAGTAATGAAAAACTGTTTTTT.

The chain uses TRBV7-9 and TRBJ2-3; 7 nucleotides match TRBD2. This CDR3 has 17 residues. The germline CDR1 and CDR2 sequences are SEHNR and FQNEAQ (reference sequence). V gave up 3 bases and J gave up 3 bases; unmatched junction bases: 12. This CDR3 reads CASSFLRASGLTDTQYF. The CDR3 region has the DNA TGTGCCAGCAGCTTTCTTAGGGCTAGCGGTTTGACAGATACGCAGTATTTT.

CDR3 DNA: TGTGCCAGCAGCTTCTCTAGCGGGCGATACAATGAGCAGTTCTTC. Protein sequence: CASSFSSGRYNEQFF. The V gene is TRBV9, the J gene TRBJ2-1; 8 positions agree with TRBD2. V shed 4 bases and J 4 bases; nucleotides not matched to a gene: 7. This CDR3 is built from 15 residues. Germline V gene lookup returns CDR1 SGDLS and CDR2 YYNGEE.

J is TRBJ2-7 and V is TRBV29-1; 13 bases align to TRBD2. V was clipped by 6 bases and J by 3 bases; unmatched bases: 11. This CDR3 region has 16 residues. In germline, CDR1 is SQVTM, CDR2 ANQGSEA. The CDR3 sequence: CSVLGLAGDIVYEQYF. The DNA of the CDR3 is TGCAGCGTCCTCGGACTAGCGGGAGATATTGTCTACGAGCAGTACTTC.

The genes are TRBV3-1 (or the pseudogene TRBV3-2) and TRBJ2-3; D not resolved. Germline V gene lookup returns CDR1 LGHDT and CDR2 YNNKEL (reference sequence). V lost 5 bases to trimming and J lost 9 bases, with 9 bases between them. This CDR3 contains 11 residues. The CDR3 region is CASSGTATQYF. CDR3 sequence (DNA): TGTGCCAGCAGCGGCACGGCGACGCAGTATTTT.

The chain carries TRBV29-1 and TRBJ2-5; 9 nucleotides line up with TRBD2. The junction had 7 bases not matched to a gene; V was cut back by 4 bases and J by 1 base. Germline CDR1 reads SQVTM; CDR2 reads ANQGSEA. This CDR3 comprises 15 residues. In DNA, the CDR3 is TGCAGCGTTGTGTTGGTAGCGGGAGTCCAAGAGACCCAGTACTTC. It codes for CSVVLVAGVQETQYF.

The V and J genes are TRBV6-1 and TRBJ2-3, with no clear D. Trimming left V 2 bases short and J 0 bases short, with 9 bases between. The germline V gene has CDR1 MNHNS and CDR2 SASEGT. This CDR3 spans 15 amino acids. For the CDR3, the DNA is TGTGCCAGCAGTGAAAGCAGGTCTAGCACAGATACGCAGTATTTT. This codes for CASSESRSSTDTQYF.

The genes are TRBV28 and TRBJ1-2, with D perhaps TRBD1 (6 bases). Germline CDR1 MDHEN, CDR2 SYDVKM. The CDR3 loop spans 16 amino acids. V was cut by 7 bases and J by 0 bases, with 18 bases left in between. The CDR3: CASIQGGEEANYGYTF. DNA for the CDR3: TGTGCCAGCATCCAAGGGGGGGAGGAAGCTAACTATGGCTACACCTTC.

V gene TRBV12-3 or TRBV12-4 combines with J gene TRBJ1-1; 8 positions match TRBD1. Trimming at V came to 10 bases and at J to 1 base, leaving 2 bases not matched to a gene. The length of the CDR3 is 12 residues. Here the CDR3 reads CATRGRNTEAFF. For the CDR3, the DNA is TGTGCCACCAGGGGGCGGAACACTGAAGCTTTCTTT.

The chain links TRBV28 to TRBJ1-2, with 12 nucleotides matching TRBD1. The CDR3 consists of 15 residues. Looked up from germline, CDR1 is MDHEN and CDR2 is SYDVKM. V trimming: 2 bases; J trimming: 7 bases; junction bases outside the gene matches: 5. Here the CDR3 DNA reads TGTGCCAGCAGTTTACGGGACAGGGGGCGAATTGGCTACACCTTC. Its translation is CASSLRDRGRIGYTF.

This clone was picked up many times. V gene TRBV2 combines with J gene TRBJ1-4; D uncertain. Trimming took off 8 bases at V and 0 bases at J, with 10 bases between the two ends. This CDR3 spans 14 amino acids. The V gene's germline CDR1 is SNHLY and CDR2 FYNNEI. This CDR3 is CASWSPATNEKLFF. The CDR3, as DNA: TGTGCCAGCTGGAGTCCCGCAACTAATGAAAAACTGTTTTTT.

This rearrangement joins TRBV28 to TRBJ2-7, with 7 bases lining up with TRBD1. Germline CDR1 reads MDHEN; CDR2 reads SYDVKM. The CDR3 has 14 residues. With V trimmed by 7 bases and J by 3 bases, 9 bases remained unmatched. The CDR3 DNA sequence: TGTGCCAGCAACCGACAGGGATTTTACTACGAGCAGTACTTC. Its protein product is CASNRQGFYYEQYF.

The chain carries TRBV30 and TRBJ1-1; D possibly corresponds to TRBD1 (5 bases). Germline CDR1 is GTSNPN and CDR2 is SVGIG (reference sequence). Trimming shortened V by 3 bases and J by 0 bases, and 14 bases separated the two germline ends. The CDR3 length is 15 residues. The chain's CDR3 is CAWRPWGSVNTEAFF. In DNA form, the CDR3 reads TGTGCCTGGAGACCATGGGGGTCTGTGAACACTGAAGCTTTCTTT. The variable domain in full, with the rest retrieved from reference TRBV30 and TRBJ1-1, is SQTIHQWPATLVQPVGSPLSLECTVEGTSNPNLYWYRQAAGRGLQLLFYSVGIGQISSEVPQNLSASRPQDRQFILSSKKLLLSDSGFYLCAWRPWGSVNTEAFFGQGTRLTVV.

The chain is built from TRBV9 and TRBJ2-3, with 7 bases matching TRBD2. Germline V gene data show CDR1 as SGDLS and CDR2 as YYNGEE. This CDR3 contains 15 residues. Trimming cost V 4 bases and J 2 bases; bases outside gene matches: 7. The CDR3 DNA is TGTGCCAGCAGCTTACGACTAGCTACCACAGATACGCAGTATTTT. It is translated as CASSLRLATTDTQYF.

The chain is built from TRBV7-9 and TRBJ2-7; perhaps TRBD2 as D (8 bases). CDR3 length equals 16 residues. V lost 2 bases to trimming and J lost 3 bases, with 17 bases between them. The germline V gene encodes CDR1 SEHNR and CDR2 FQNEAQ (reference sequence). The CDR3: CASSLKGTAGVYEQYF. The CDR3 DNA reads TGTGCCAGCAGCTTAAAGGGGACAGCGGGGGTCTACGAGCAGTACTTC.

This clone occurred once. CDR3 sequence reads: CASSESADTGELFF. The CDR3 coding sequence is TGTGCCAGCAGTGAAAGCGCGGACACCGGGGAGCTGTTTTTT. V gene TRBV6-1 combines with J gene TRBJ2-2; D is undetermined. The CDR3 is made up of 14 amino acids. With 2 bases removed from V and 3 bases from J, the gap between germline ends came to 7 bases. Germline CDR1 MNHNS, CDR2 SASEGT.

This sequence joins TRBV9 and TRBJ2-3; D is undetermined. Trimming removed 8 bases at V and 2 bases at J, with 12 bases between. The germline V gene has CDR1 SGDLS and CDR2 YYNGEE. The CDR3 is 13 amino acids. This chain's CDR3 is CARGIFPTDTQYF. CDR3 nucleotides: TGTGCCAGGGGTATTTTCCCCACAGATACGCAGTATTTT.

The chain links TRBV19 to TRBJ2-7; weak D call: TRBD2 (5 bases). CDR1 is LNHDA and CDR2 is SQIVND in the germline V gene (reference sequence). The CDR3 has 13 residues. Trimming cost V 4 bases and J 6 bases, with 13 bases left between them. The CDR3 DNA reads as TGTGCCAGTAGTACACATCGGGATTCCGAGCAGTACTTC. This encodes CASSTHRDSEQYF. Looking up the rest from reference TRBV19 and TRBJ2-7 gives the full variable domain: DGGITQSPKYLFRKEGQNVTLSCEQNLNHDAMYWYRQDPGQGLRLIYYSQIVNDFQKGDIAEGYSVSREKKESFPLTVTSAQKNPTAFYLCASSTHRDSEQYFGPGTRLTVT.

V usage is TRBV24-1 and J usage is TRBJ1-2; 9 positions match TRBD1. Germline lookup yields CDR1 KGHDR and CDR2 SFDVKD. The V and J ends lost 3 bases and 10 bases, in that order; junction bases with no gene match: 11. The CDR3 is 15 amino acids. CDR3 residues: CATSDKRGTGLFYTF. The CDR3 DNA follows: TGTGCCACCAGTGATAAAAGGGGGACAGGGTTATTCTACACCTTC.